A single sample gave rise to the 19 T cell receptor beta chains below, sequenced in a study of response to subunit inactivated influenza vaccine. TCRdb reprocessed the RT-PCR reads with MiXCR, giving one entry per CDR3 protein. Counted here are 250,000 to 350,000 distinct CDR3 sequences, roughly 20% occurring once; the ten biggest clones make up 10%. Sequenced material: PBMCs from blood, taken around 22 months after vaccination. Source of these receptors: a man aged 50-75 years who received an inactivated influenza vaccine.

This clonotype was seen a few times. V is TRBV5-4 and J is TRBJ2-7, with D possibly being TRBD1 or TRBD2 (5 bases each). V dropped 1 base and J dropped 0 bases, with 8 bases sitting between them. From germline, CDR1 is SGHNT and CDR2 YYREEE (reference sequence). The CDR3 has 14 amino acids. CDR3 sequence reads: CASSLLGDSYEQYF. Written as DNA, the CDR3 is TGTGCCAGCAGCTTGTTGGGGGACTCCTACGAGCAGTACTTC.

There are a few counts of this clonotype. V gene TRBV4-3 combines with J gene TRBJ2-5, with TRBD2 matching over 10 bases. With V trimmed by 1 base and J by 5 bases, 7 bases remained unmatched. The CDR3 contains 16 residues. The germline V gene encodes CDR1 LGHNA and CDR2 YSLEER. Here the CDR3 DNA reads TGCGCCAGCAGCCAAGGGCTAGCGGGAGTTGGGGAGACCCAGTACTTC. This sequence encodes CASSQGLAGVGETQYF.

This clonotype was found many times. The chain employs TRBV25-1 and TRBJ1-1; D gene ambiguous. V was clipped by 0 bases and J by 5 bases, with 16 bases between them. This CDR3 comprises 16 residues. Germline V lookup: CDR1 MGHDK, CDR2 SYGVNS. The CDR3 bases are TGTGCCAGCAGTGAATATGGGGTAATAGCGGGAACTGAAGCTTTCTTT. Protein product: CASSEYGVIAGTEAFF.

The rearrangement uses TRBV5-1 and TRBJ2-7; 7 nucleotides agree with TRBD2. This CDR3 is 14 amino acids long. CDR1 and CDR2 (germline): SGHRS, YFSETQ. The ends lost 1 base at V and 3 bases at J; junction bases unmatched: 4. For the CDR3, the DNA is TGCGCCAGCAGCTTGTCTTCGGGGGGCTACGAGCAGTACTTC. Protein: CASSLSSGGYEQYF.

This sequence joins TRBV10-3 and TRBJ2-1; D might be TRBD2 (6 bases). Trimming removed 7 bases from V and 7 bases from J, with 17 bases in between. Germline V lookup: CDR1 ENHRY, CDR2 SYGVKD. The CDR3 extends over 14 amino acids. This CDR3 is CAITPTAEGNEQFF. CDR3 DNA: TGTGCCATCACCCCCACAGCGGAGGGGAATGAGCAGTTCTTC.

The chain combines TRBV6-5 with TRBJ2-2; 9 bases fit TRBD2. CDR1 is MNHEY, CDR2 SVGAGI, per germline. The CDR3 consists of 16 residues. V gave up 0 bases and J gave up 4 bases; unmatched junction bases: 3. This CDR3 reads CASSYSKAGGTGELFF. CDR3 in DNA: TGTGCCAGCAGTTACTCGAAAGCGGGGGGCACCGGGGAGCTGTTTTTT.

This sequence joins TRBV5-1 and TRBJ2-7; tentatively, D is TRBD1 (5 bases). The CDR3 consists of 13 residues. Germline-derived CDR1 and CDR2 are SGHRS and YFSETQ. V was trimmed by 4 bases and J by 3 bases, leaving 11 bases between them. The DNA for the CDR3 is TGCGCCAGCAGCGTGGACACAAACTACGAGCAGTACTTC. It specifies CASSVDTNYEQYF.

CDR3 amino acids: CASSFGGAREQYF. The CDR3 nucleotides read TGCGCCAGCAGCTTCGGGGGGGCGAGGGAGCAGTACTTC. The rearrangement links TRBV5-1 to TRBJ2-7; TRBD2 aligns across 8 bases. The CDR3 consists of 13 residues. Germline V CDR1 and CDR2: SGHRS, YFSETQ. V shed 2 bases and J 7 bases; nucleotides not matched to a gene: 5.

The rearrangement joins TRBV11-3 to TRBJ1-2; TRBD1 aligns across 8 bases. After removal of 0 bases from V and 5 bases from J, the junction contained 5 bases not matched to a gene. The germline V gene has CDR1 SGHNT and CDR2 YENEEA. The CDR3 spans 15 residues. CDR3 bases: TGTGCCAGCAGCTTAGACAGGGGGCGCGTTTATGGCTACACCTTC. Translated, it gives CASSLDRGRVYGYTF.

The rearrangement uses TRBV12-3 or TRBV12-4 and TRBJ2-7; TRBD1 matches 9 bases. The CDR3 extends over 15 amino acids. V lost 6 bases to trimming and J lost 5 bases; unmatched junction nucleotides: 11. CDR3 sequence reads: CASSRPGQGSHEQYF. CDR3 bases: TGTGCCAGCAGCCGCCCTGGACAGGGGTCACACGAGCAGTACTTC.

Here the CDR3 reads CSVEDSPGGGYTF. The CDR3 region has the DNA TGCAGCGTTGAAGACTCCCCGGGGGGCGGCTACACCTTC. This sequence joins TRBV29-1 and TRBJ1-2; a weak D match, TRBD1 (6 bases). Germline CDR1 SQVTM, CDR2 ANQGSEA. This CDR3 has 13 residues. Trimming removed 0 bases from V and 8 bases from J, with 13 bases in between. Filled out from reference TRBV29-1 and TRBJ1-2, the complete variable domain reads SAVISQKPSRDICQRGTSLTIQCQVDSQVTMMFWYRQQPGQSLTLIATANQGSEATYESGFVIDKFPISRPNLTFSTLTVSNMSPEDSSIYLCSVEDSPGGGYTFGSGTRLTVV.

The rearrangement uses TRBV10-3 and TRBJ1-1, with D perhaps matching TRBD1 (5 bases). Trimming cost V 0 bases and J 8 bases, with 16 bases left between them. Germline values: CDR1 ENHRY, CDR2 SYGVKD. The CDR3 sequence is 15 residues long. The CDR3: CAISESQGLAPEAFF. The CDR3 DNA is TGTGCCATCAGTGAGTCGCAGGGTCTCGCTCCAGAAGCTTTCTTT.

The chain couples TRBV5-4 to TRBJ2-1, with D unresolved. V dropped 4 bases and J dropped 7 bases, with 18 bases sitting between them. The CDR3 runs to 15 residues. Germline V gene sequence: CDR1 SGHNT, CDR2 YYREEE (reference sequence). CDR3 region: CASSAVSSFGNEQFF. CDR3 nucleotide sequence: TGTGCCAGCAGCGCCGTATCAAGTTTCGGAAATGAGCAGTTCTTC. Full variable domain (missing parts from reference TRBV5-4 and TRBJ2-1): ETGVTQSPTHLIKTRGQQVTLRCSSQSGHNTVSWYQQALGQGPQFIFQYYREEENGRGNFPPRFSGLQFPNYSSELNVNALELDDSALYLCASSAVSSFGNEQFFGPGTRLTVL.

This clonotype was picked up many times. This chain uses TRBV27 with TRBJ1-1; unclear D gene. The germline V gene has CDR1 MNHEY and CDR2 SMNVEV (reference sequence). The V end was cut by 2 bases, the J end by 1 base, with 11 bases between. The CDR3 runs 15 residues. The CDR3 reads CASSLNGPTNTEAFF. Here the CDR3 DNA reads TGTGCCAGCAGTTTAAACGGCCCGACGAACACTGAAGCTTTCTTT.

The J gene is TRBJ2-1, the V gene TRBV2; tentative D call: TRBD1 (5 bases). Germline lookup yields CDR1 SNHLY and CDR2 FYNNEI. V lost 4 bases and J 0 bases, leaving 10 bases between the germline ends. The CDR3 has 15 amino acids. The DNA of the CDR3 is TGTGCCAGCAGTGGCCAAGACAGCTCCTACAATGAGCAGTTCTTC. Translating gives CASSGQDSSYNEQFF. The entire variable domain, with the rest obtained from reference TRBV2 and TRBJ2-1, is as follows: EPEVTQTPSHQVTQMGQEVILRCVPISNHLYFYWYRQILGQKVEFLVSFYNNEISEKSEIFDDQFSVERPDGSNFTLKIRSTKLEDSAMYFCASSGQDSSYNEQFFGPGTRLTVL.

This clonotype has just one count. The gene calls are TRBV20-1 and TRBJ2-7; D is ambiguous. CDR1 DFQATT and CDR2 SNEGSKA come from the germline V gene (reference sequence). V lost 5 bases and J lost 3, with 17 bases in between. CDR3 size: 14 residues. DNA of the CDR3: TGCAGTGCTCACCGGGCAGGACCCTTCTACGAGCAGTACTTC. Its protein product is CSAHRAGPFYEQYF.

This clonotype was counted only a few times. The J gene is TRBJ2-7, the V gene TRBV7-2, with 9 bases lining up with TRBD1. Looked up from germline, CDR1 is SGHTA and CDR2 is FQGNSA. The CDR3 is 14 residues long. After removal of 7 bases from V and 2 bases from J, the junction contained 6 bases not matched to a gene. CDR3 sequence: CASTRTGAAYEQYF. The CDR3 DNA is TGTGCCAGCACAAGGACAGGGGCGGCCTACGAGCAGTACTTC.

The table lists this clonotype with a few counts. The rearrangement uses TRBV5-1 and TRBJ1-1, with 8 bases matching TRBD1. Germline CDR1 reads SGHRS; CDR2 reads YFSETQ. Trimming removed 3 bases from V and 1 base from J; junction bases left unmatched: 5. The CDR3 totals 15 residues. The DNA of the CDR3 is TGCGCCAGCAGCTACCCCGGGACAGGGAACACTGAAGCTTTCTTT. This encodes CASSYPGTGNTEAFF.

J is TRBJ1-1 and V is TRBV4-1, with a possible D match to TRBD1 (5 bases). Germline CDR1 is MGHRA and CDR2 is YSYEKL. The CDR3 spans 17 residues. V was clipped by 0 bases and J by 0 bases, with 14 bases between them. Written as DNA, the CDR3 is TGCGCCAGCAGCCAAGATCGGACACGGAACTTGAACACTGAAGCTTTCTTT. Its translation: CASSQDRTRNLNTEAFF.